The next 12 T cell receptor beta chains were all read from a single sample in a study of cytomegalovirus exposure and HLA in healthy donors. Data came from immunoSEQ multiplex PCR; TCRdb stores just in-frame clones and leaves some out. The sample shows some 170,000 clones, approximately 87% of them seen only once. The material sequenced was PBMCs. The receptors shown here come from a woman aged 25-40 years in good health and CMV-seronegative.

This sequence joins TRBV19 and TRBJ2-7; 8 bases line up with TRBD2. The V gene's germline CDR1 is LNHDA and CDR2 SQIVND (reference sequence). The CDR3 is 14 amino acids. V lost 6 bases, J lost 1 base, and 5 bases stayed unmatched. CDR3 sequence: CASSPGGGSYEQYF. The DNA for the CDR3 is TGTGCCAGTAGCCCCGGGGGGGGATCCTACGAGCAGTACTTC. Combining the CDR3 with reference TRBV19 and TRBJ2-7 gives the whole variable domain DGGITQSPKYLFRKEGQNVTLSCEQNLNHDAMYWYRQDPGQGLRLIYYSQIVNDFQKGDIAEGYSVSREKKESFPLTVTSAQKNPTAFYLCASSPGGGSYEQYFGPGTRLTVT.

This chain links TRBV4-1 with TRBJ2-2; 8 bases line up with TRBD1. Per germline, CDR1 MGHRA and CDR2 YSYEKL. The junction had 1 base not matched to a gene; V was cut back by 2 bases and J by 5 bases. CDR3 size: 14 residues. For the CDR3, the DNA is TGCGCCAGCAGCCAACGACAGGGGACCGGGGAGCTGTTTTTT. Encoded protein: CASSQRQGTGELFF.

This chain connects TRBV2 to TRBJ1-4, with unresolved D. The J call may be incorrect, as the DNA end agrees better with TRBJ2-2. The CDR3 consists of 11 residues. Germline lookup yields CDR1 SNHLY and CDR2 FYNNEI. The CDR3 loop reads CASSDLVELFF. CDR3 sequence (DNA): TGTGCCAGCAGTGATCTGGTGGAGCTGTTTTTT.

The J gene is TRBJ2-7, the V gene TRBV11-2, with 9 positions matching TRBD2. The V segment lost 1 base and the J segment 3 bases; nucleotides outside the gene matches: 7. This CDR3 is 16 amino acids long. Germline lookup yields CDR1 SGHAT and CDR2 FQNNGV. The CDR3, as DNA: TGTGCCAGCAGCTTAGCACCGGGACTAGCAGTCTACGAGCAGTACTTC. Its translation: CASSLAPGLAVYEQYF.

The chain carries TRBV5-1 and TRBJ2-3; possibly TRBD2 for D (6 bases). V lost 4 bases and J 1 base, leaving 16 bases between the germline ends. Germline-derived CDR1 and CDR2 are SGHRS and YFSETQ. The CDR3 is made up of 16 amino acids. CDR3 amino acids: CASSPGTGRGTDTQYF. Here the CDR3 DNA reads TGCGCCAGCAGCCCCGGGACTGGCCGCGGCACAGATACGCAGTATTTT. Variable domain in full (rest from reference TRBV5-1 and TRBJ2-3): KAGVTQTPRYLIKTRGQQVTLSCSPISGHRSVSWYQQTPGQGLQFLFEYFSETQRNKGNFPGRFSGRQFSNSRSEMNVSTLELGDSALYLCASSPGTGRGTDTQYFGPGTRLTVL.

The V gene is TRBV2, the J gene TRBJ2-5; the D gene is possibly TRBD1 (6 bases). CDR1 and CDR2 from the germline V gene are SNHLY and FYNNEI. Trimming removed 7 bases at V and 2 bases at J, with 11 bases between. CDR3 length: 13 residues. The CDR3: CASIWTVQETQYF. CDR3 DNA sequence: TGTGCCAGCATTTGGACAGTTCAAGAGACCCAGTACTTC.

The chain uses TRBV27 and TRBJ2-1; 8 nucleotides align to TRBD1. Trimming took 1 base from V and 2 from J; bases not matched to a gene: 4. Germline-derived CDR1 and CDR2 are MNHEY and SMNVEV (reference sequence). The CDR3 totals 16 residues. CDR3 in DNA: TGTGCCAGCAGTTTATTGGGGACAGGACCCTACAATGAGCAGTTCTTC. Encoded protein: CASSLLGTGPYNEQFF.

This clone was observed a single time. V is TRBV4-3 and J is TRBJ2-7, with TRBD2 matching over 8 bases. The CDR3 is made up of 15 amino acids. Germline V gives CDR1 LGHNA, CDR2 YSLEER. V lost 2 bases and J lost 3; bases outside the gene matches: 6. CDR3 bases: TGCGCCAGCAGCCAATATCCCGGGACTAGCTACGAGCAGTACTTC. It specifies CASSQYPGTSYEQYF.

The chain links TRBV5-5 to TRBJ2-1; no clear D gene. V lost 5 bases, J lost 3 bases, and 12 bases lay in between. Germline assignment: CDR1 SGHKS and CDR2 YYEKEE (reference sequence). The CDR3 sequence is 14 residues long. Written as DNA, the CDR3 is TGTGCCAGCAGTACAGAAACGTACTACAATGAGCAGTTCTTC. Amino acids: CASSTETYYNEQFF.

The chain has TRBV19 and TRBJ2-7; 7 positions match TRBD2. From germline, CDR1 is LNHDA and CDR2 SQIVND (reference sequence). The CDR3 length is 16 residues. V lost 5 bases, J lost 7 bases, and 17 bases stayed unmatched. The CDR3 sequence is CASSPLGGGLPGEQYF. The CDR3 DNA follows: TGTGCCAGTAGTCCCCTTGGGGGGGGTCTCCCTGGGGAGCAGTACTTC.

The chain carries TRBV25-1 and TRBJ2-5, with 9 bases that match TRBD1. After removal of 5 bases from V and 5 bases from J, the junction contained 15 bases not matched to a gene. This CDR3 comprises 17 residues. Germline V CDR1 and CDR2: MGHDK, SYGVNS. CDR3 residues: CASSSFSGTGILETQYF. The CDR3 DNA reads TGTGCCAGCAGTTCCTTTTCCGGGACAGGGATCTTGGAGACCCAGTACTTC.

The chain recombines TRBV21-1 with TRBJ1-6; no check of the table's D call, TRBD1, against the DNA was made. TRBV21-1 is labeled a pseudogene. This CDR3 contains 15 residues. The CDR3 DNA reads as TGTGCCAGCAGCAAAGCAATGACAGGGAATTCACCCCTCCACTTT. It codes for CASSKAMTGNSPLHF.